This record covers a single TCR beta chain. The antigen is not known. This specimen belongs to a study of shared clonotypes between healthy human individuals. General study points: Donor scarcity curtailed the genetic and exposure-history diversity represented herein.

The V gene's germline CDR1 is SQVTM and CDR2 ANQGSEA. The trim removed 5 bases at V and 1 base at J, leaving 19 bases unmatched. The CDR3 sequence is 18 residues long. Deep-level settings were used for running the assay. The method was immunoSEQ multiplex PCR; TCRdb's version includes in-frame clones alone and lacks a portion of them. The data hold millions of clones, with roughly nine tenths observed a single time. The source is a man aged 18 to 30 in good health. Sequencing was done on a sample of naive CD4+ T cells sorted from blood. Subset given: CD45RA+ positively selected. The chain joins TRBV29-1 to TRBJ1-1; TRBD1 agrees at 7 bases. The CDR3 DNA follows: TGCAGCGTTAAAGGGTTGGGTCAGGGGGTAATGAGGAACACTGAAGCTTTCTTT. This codes for CSVKGLGQGVMRNTEAFF.